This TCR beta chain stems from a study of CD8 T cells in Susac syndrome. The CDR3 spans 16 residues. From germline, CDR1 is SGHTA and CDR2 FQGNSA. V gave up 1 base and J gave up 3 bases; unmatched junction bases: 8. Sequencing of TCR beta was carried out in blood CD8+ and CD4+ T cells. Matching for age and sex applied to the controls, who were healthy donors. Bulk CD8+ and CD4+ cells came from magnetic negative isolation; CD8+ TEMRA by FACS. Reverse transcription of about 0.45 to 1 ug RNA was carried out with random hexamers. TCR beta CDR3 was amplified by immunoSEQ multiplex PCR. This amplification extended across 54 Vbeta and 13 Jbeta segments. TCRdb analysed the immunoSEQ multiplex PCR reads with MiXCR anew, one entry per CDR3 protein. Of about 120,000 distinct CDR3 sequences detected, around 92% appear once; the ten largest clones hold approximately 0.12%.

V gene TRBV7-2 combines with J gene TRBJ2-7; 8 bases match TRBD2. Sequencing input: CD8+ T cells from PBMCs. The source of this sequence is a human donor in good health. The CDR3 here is CASSLGSGGLHYEQYF. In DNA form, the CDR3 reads TGTGCCAGCAGCTTAGGCAGCGGGGGCCTACACTACGAGCAGTACTTC.